Below, 25 T cell receptor beta chains from the same sample are listed, as sequenced in a study of blood T cell repertoires in COVID-19. The data were produced by immunoSEQ multiplex PCR, yet TCRdb's version contains in-frame clones alone and is incomplete. The sample carries 140,000 to 150,000 clones, 85% to 90% recorded once. Sequenced: peripheral blood. The source of these receptors is a woman aged 45-65 years with active or convalescent COVID-19.

This clone was seen only a few times. The chain combines TRBV30 with TRBJ1-5; D is unclear. V shed 0 bases and J shed 3 bases, with 6 bases lying between them. CDR3 size: 13 residues. Per germline, CDR1 GTSNPN and CDR2 SVGIG (reference sequence). The CDR3 region has the DNA TGTGCCTGGAGTGTAGCCACCAATCAGCCCCAGCATTTT. Its translation is CAWSVATNQPQHF.

This clone was seen a few times. The rearrangement joins TRBV11-2 to TRBJ1-2; possibly TRBD1 for D (5 bases). In germline, CDR1 is SGHAT, CDR2 FQNNGV. V was trimmed by 5 bases and J by 4 bases, leaving 14 bases between them. The CDR3 totals 14 residues. CDR3 sequence: CASSPGRPTYGYTF. The CDR3, as DNA: TGTGCCAGCAGCCCAGGGCGCCCCACCTATGGCTACACCTTC.

J is TRBJ2-1 and V is TRBV5-1; 7 nucleotides line up with TRBD2. There are 15 residues in the CDR3. V shed 4 bases, J shed 5 bases, and the junction held 9 bases outside the gene matches. Germline loops: CDR1 SGHRS, CDR2 YFSETQ. The DNA for the CDR3 is TGCGCCAGCAGCGCGATTGAGACTAGCCACAATGAGCAGTTCTTC. Encoded protein: CASSAIETSHNEQFF.

This clone was detected only a few times. The CDR3: CASSQGRYYGYTF. The CDR3 coding sequence is TGTGCCAGCAGCCAAGGCAGGTACTATGGCTACACCTTC. The chain couples TRBV14 to TRBJ1-2, with D unclear. Germline CDR1 is SGHDN and CDR2 is FVKESK. V gave up 1 base and J gave up 3 bases, with 6 bases separating them. The CDR3 consists of 13 residues.

This chain uses TRBV7-9 with TRBJ1-1, with D maybe TRBD1 (5 bases). Germline values: CDR1 SEHNR, CDR2 FQNEAQ (reference sequence). The V end lost 2 bases, the J end lost 1 base, and 11 bases lay between the germline ends. This CDR3 contains 15 residues. The CDR3 region is CASSLRRGGNTEAFF. CDR3 nucleotide sequence: TGTGCCAGCAGCTTAAGGAGGGGAGGGAACACTGAAGCTTTCTTT.

This clone was recorded only once. The J gene is TRBJ2-1, the V gene TRBV6-5, with 10 bases identical to TRBD1. The V segment lost 6 bases and the J segment 10 bases; nucleotides outside the gene matches: 12. Germline lookup yields CDR1 MNHEY and CDR2 SVGAGI. The CDR3 has 15 amino acids. In DNA, the CDR3 is TGTGCCAGCAGCACCGGGACAGGGGTCTCTAGGGAGCAGTTCTTC. It translates to CASSTGTGVSREQFF.

V is TRBV7-3 and J is TRBJ2-5; a weak D match, TRBD2 (5 bases). The CDR3 runs 15 residues. V lost 7 bases to trimming and J lost 5 bases, with 20 bases between them. Germline CDR1 is SGHTA and CDR2 is FQGTGA. The CDR3 is CASTQTGREGETQYF. The CDR3 DNA is TGTGCCAGCACCCAAACCGGTCGGGAAGGGGAGACCCAGTACTTC.

The chain uses TRBV19 and TRBJ1-1; possible D gene TRBD1, 6 bases. Germline CDR1 LNHDA, CDR2 SQIVND (reference sequence). Deletions cut 4 bases from V and 9 bases from J, with 18 bases between. There are 14 residues in the CDR3. DNA for the CDR3: TGTGCCAGTAGTACTCCAGGGGACGGAGCTAAAGCTTTCTTT. Residues: CASSTPGDGAKAFF.

The rearrangement links TRBV15 to TRBJ1-6; D call uncertain. Germline CDR1 and CDR2: LNHNV and YYDKDF (reference sequence). The length of the CDR3 is 14 residues. V gave up 8 bases and J gave up 0 bases, with 8 bases separating them. CDR3 sequence: CATGESSYNSPLHF. For the CDR3, the DNA is TGTGCCACCGGGGAGAGCTCCTATAATTCACCCCTCCACTTT.

This clone has more than one count but fewer than ten. The J gene is TRBJ2-1, the V gene TRBV7-2; no clear D. Trimming cost V 1 base and J 6 bases, with 10 bases left between them. Germline V gene lookup returns CDR1 SGHTA and CDR2 FQGNSA. The CDR3 is 14 amino acids. The CDR3 protein is CASSLVLASNEQFF. CDR3 DNA sequence: TGTGCCAGCAGCTTAGTTTTGGCAAGCAATGAGCAGTTCTTC.

The V gene is TRBV4-1, the J gene TRBJ1-2; 9 positions match TRBD1. From germline, CDR1 is MGHRA and CDR2 YSYEKL. There are 15 residues in the CDR3. Unmatched junction bases numbered 6, after V lost 1 base and J lost 6 bases. The CDR3 is CASSQGVGTGHGYTF. The CDR3 nucleotides read TGCGCCAGCAGCCAAGGGGTGGGGACAGGGCATGGCTACACCTTC.

The rearrangement uses TRBV18 and TRBJ1-6, with D unclear. The CDR3 loop spans 16 amino acids. V was cut by 6 bases and J by 7 bases, with 19 bases left in between. In germline, CDR1 is KGHSH, CDR2 LQKENI. The CDR3 DNA sequence: TGTGCCAGCTCTCTAGAGGCCAGAAACCCCAATTCACCCCTCCACTTT. It encodes CASSLEARNPNSPLHF.

This chain uses TRBV19 with TRBJ2-7; TRBD2 matches at 7 bases. Germline CDR1 reads LNHDA; CDR2 reads SQIVND (reference sequence). The CDR3 extends over 15 amino acids. J lost 2 bases, V lost 3 bases, and 7 bases had no gene match. The DNA for the CDR3 is TGTGCCAGTAGTATGGTGCCTAGCGGCCCCTACGAGCAGTACTTC. This translates into CASSMVPSGPYEQYF.

The chain combines TRBV10-3 with TRBJ1-2, with D perhaps matching TRBD1 (5 bases). CDR1 and CDR2 (germline): ENHRY, SYGVKD. V lost 3 bases and J 0 bases, leaving 17 bases between the germline ends. This CDR3 spans 17 amino acids. The CDR3 nucleotides read TGTGCCATCAGTGATGGGGGACTCACTCCGGCTAACTATGGCTACACCTTC. It is translated as CAISDGGLTPANYGYTF.

The count of this clone is one. The genes are TRBV9 and TRBJ2-1, with unresolved D. CDR1 and CDR2 (germline): SGDLS, YYNGEE. The CDR3 length is 14 residues. V was pared by 3 bases and J by 7 bases, with 14 bases between. The CDR3 is CASSAEATWNEQFF. In DNA, the CDR3 is TGTGCCAGCAGCGCCGAAGCTACGTGGAATGAGCAGTTCTTC. The full variable domain, completed using reference TRBV9 and TRBJ2-1, is DSGVTQTPKHLITATGQRVTLRCSPRSGDLSVYWYQQSLDQGLQFLIQYYNGEERAKGNILERFSAQQFPDLHSELNLSSLELGDSALYFCASSAEATWNEQFFGPGTRLTVL.

This clone was detected once. CDR3 DNA sequence: TGTGCCAGCAGTGAAAGCTACGTCGACACCATATATTTT. As protein: CASSESYVDTIYF. The gene calls are TRBV25-1 and TRBJ1-3; unclear D gene. The CDR3 is 13 amino acids. With 2 bases removed from V and 8 bases from J, the gap between germline ends came to 10 bases. CDR1 is MGHDK, CDR2 SYGVNS, per germline.

This chain joins TRBV7-2 and TRBJ2-2, with 7 bases aligning to TRBD2. The CDR3 runs 15 residues. V shed 5 bases, J shed 5 bases, and the junction held 8 bases outside the gene matches. The V gene's germline CDR1 is SGHTA and CDR2 FQGNSA. CDR3 sequence (DNA): TGTGCCAGCAGCCGTACTAGCGTAGAAACCGGGGAGCTGTTTTTT. It yields the protein CASSRTSVETGELFF.

This chain joins TRBV7-2 and TRBJ1-3; D gene ambiguous. Germline V gives CDR1 SGHTA, CDR2 FQGNSA. This CDR3 comprises 12 residues. Trimming stripped 5 bases from V and 4 bases from J, with 6 bases between. The CDR3 reads CASSPQGNTIYF. The DNA for the CDR3 is TGTGCCAGCAGCCCACAGGGAAACACCATATATTTT.

This clone has just one count. The chain combines TRBV15 with TRBJ1-1; 11 nucleotides line up with TRBD1. CDR1 LNHNV and CDR2 YYDKDF come from the germline V gene (reference sequence). CDR3 length: 18 amino acids. V dropped 5 bases and J dropped 4; count of bases not matched to a gene: 15. CDR3 nucleotide sequence: TGTGCCACCAGCGACATCGGACAGGGGGCGCTTCGCCGCACTGAAGCTTTCTTT. This sequence encodes CATSDIGQGALRRTEAFF.

The rearrangement links TRBV28 to TRBJ1-5; possible D gene TRBD1, 6 bases. The CDR3 is made up of 15 amino acids. V was trimmed by 1 base and J by 5 bases, leaving 12 bases between them. CDR1 is MDHEN, CDR2 SYDVKM, per germline. CDR3 protein: CASSLFRDNHQPQHF. Written as DNA, the CDR3 is TGTGCCAGCAGTTTATTCCGGGACAACCATCAGCCCCAGCATTTT.

In DNA, the CDR3 is TGCGCCAGCAGCCAAGGAAGGGGGGGAGCTGAAGAGACCCAGTACTTC. It yields the protein CASSQGRGGAEETQYF. V usage is TRBV4-1 and J usage is TRBJ2-5; TRBD2 is a possible D gene (7 bases). V was clipped by 1 base and J by 3 bases, with 15 bases between them. Germline CDR1 reads MGHRA; CDR2 reads YSYEKL. CDR3 length: 16 amino acids.

The chain uses TRBV7-2 and TRBJ2-2; 13 positions match TRBD2. Germline V gene data show CDR1 as SGHTA and CDR2 as FQGNSA. Trimming at V came to 1 base and at J to 4 bases, leaving 3 bases not matched to a gene. The CDR3 runs 17 residues. CDR3 sequence reads: CASSLGGTSGITGELFF. In nucleotides, the CDR3 is TGTGCCAGCAGCTTAGGGGGGACTAGCGGGATCACCGGGGAGCTGTTTTTT.

This chain connects TRBV30 to TRBJ2-7; a weak D match, TRBD1 (7 bases). Trimming took 3 bases from V and 5 from J, leaving 11 bases between them. The germline CDR1 and CDR2 sequences are GTSNPN and SVGIG (reference sequence). The length of the CDR3 is 12 residues. The CDR3 reads CAWRQGTDEQYF. The CDR3 nucleotides read TGTGCCTGGAGACAGGGGACTGACGAGCAGTACTTC.

This rearrangement joins TRBV6-5 to TRBJ2-7, with TRBD1 matching over 9 bases. Germline trimming cut 4 bases from V and 5 bases from J; bases unmatched to any gene: 6. This CDR3 region has 14 residues. The germline CDR1 and CDR2 sequences are MNHEY and SVGAGI. CDR3: CASSWGQGRNEQYF. DNA for the CDR3: TGTGCCAGCAGTTGGGGACAGGGTCGAAACGAGCAGTACTTC.

This chain uses TRBV4-3 with TRBJ2-1; 10 positions match TRBD1. Germline-derived CDR1 and CDR2 are LGHNA and YSLEER. V gave up 1 base and J gave up 6 bases; unmatched junction bases: 6. The CDR3 is made up of 16 amino acids. As DNA, the CDR3 is TGCGCCAGCAGCCAAGTTTGGACAGGGGGTAGCAATGAGCAGTTCTTC. Protein product: CASSQVWTGGSNEQFF.